Presented here are 6 T cell receptor beta chains from one specimen sequenced in a study of T cells after yellow fever vaccination. TCRdb called the 5' RACE reads again in MiXCR, with one record for every CDR3 protein. The table records under 300,000 distinct CDR3 sequences, around 13% of them present only once. The sequencing here drew on CD4+ T cells sorted from PBMCs, taken 45 days after the yellow fever booster vaccination. The receptors come from a man aged 25 to 45 who received the YFV17D yellow fever vaccine.

The table lists this clonotype with many counts. This sequence joins TRBV18 and TRBJ1-4; 8 positions agree with TRBD1. Trimming at V came to 6 bases and at J to 8 bases, leaving 11 bases not matched to a gene. CDR1 KGHSH and CDR2 LQKENI come from the germline V gene. This CDR3 contains 15 residues. The CDR3 sequence is CASSNMTGVSEKLFF. CDR3 DNA sequence: TGTGCCAGCTCCAACATGACAGGGGTCAGCGAAAAACTGTTTTTT.

This clonotype came up a few times. V usage is TRBV7-2 and J usage is TRBJ2-1; possibly TRBD1 for D (6 bases). CDR1 is SGHTA, CDR2 FQGNSA, per germline. V lost 5 bases to trimming and J lost 13 bases, with 15 bases between them. This CDR3 is built from 12 residues. CDR3 in amino acids: CASSRVVDRQFF. DNA of the CDR3: TGTGCCAGCAGCCGGGTGGTGGACAGACAGTTCTTC.

J is TRBJ2-2 and V is TRBV27; the D gene is possibly TRBD1 (5 bases). The CDR3 covers 15 residues. V was clipped by 5 bases and J by 6 bases, with 16 bases between them. Germline V CDR1 and CDR2: MNHEY, SMNVEV (reference sequence). The CDR3 loop is CASSVFQGEAGELFF. The DNA of the CDR3 is TGTGCCAGCAGTGTGTTTCAGGGTGAGGCCGGGGAGCTGTTTTTT.

The rearrangement joins TRBV12-3 or TRBV12-4 to TRBJ2-7; no firm D call. V was cut by 5 bases and J by 7 bases, with 9 bases left in between. The length of the CDR3 is 11 residues. This chain's CDR3 is CASSQHGEQYF. CDR3 nucleotides: TGTGCCAGCAGTCAGCACGGGGAGCAGTACTTC.

This clonotype was seen a few times. This CDR3 reads CSASSGRDKNIQYF. The CDR3, as DNA: TGCAGTGCAAGTAGCGGGAGGGACAAAAACATTCAGTACTTC. This chain links TRBV20-1 with TRBJ2-4; 11 bases align to TRBD2. The V and J ends lost 6 bases and 3 bases, in that order; junction bases with no gene match: 4. The germline V gene has CDR1 DFQATT and CDR2 SNEGSKA (reference sequence). This CDR3 has 14 residues.

The rearrangement joins TRBV7-9 to TRBJ2-1; no firm D call. Trimming took off 1 base at V and 3 bases at J, with 7 bases between the two ends. The CDR3 has 14 amino acids. The germline CDR1 and CDR2 sequences are SEHNR and FQNEAQ (reference sequence). CDR3 residues: CASSLVSNYNEQFF. Here the CDR3 DNA reads TGTGCCAGCAGCTTAGTGTCTAACTACAATGAGCAGTTCTTC.